The 16 T cell receptor beta chains below all came from one sample that was sequenced in a study of cytomegalovirus exposure and HLA in healthy donors. PCR primers comprised 60 Vbeta and 13 Jbeta primers. Some clones are missing from TCRdb's copy, which holds only in-frame ones; the method was immunoSEQ multiplex PCR. The table has more than 150,000 clones, less than 85% seen once. Input material: PBMCs. These receptors were collected from a woman in her fifties or sixties in good health and CMV-seropositive.

The gene calls are TRBV4-1 and TRBJ2-1; 10 bases are a match to TRBD2. CDR1 and CDR2 (germline): MGHRA, YSYEKL. Trimming removed 3 bases from V and 9 bases from J; junction bases left unmatched: 11. The CDR3 has 16 residues. The CDR3 reads CASSQEQRGGYGEQFF. The CDR3 bases are TGCGCCAGCAGCCAGGAGCAGCGGGGGGGCTACGGTGAGCAGTTCTTC.

The chain recombines TRBV5-6 with TRBJ1-1; D unclear. The CDR3 is 12 amino acids. Trimming removed 4 bases at V and 1 base at J, with 5 bases between. The germline V gene encodes CDR1 SGHDT and CDR2 YYEEEE. The CDR3 here is CASSPGNTEAFF. CDR3 DNA: TGTGCCAGCAGCCCGGGGAACACTGAAGCTTTCTTT.

The V and J genes are TRBV25-1 and TRBJ1-2; possible D gene TRBD1, 6 bases. This CDR3 has 13 amino acids. Trimming removed 4 bases at V and 4 bases at J, with 10 bases between. The germline gives CDR1 MGHDK, CDR2 SYGVNS. The CDR3 reads CASSVDRSYGYTF. The CDR3 DNA is TGTGCCAGCAGTGTAGACAGGTCCTATGGCTACACCTTC.

The rearrangement joins TRBV7-3 to TRBJ2-3, with 15 bases identical to TRBD2. The CDR3 covers 18 residues. Losses at the gene ends were 5 bases for V and 0 bases for J; bases not matched to a gene: 6. CDR1 and CDR2 from the germline V gene are SGHTA and FQGTGA. The CDR3 here is CASSPGTSGGKSTDTQYF. CDR3 nucleotide sequence: TGTGCCAGCAGCCCCGGGACTAGCGGGGGGAAGAGCACAGATACGCAGTATTTT.

This clone appeared once. In DNA form, the CDR3 reads TGTGCCTGGAGTGTACCGGGGTTCAGCCACGGCTACACCTTC. It translates to CAWSVPGFSHGYTF. This rearrangement joins TRBV30 to TRBJ1-2; D remains unclear. The ends were cut back, 0 bases at V and 8 bases at J, with 16 bases in the middle. Germline V gene lookup returns CDR1 GTSNPN and CDR2 SVGIG (reference sequence). This CDR3 is 14 amino acids long.

This clone was recorded once. CDR3 nucleotides: TGTGCCAGCAGCTCAGGGGGGCGGGGCAACACCGGGGAGCTGTTTTTT. Its translation: CASSSGGRGNTGELFF. The V gene is TRBV5-4, the J gene TRBJ2-2; possible D gene TRBD1, 7 bases. V lost 3 bases to trimming and J lost 2 bases, with 14 bases between them. Germline loops: CDR1 SGHNT, CDR2 YYREEE (reference sequence). The CDR3 consists of 16 residues.

The chain has TRBV21-1 and TRBJ2-3; the table calls TRBD1, which could not be checked here. TRBV21-1 is given as a pseudogene. This CDR3 spans 14 amino acids. CDR3 loop: CASSSGGETDTQYF. The CDR3 nucleotides read TGTGCCAGCAGCTCTGGGGGCGAGACAGATACGCAGTATTTT.

The chain has TRBV9 and TRBJ1-2, with a possible D match to TRBD1 (6 bases). The CDR3 length is 16 residues. Between the trimmed V and J ends, which lost 0 bases and 8 bases, there was a span of 20 bases. Germline V gene sequence: CDR1 SGDLS, CDR2 YYNGEE. The CDR3 DNA reads as TGTGCCAGCAGCGTAGCACCCCTACCGGGACACTTGGGCTACACCTTC. It specifies CASSVAPLPGHLGYTF.

The J gene is TRBJ2-3, the V gene TRBV9; 11 bases are shared with TRBD2. There are 16 residues in the CDR3. Germline V gene lookup returns CDR1 SGDLS and CDR2 YYNGEE. V was pared by 3 bases and J by 4 bases, with 7 bases of the junction left unmatched. The CDR3 sequence is CASSAGGTSGPDTQYF. The CDR3 nucleotides are TGTGCCAGCAGCGCCGGGGGGACTAGCGGTCCAGATACGCAGTATTTT. The full variable domain, completed using reference TRBV9 and TRBJ2-3, is DSGVTQTPKHLITATGQRVTLRCSPRSGDLSVYWYQQSLDQGLQFLIQYYNGEERAKGNILERFSAQQFPDLHSELNLSSLELGDSALYFCASSAGGTSGPDTQYFGPGTRLTVL.

As to this clone: Other nucleotide sequences in the sample specify the same CDR3. The chain links TRBV5-1 to TRBJ2-1; 7 nucleotides align to TRBD1. The CDR3 covers 14 residues. Germline CDR1 reads SGHRS; CDR2 reads YFSETQ. After removal of 0 bases from V and 4 bases from J, the junction contained 1 base not matched to a gene. CDR3 amino acids: CASSLEGAYNEQFF. As DNA, the CDR3 is TGCGCCAGCAGCTTGGAGGGGGCTTACAATGAGCAGTTCTTC.

This CDR3 reads CASSSTYRDNSPLHF. The DNA of the CDR3 is TGCGCCAGCAGTAGCACGTACAGGGATAATTCACCCCTCCACTTT. V is TRBV5-1 and J is TRBJ1-6; D is possibly TRBD1 (6 bases). With 5 bases removed from V and 5 bases from J, the gap between germline ends came to 14 bases. Germline V gene data show CDR1 as SGHRS and CDR2 as YFSETQ. This CDR3 is 15 amino acids long.

The gene calls are TRBV11-2 and TRBJ2-1; the match to TRBD2 covers 9 bases. The CDR3 has 15 residues. V lost 3 bases to trimming and J lost 8 bases; unmatched junction nucleotides: 8. Germline CDR1 SGHAT, CDR2 FQNNGV. The CDR3 bases are TGTGCCAGCAGCTTCGCGGGGGGGCTTGGAGATGAGCAGTTCTTC. Encoded protein: CASSFAGGLGDEQFF.

V is TRBV7-9 and J is TRBJ2-7, with a tentative D call TRBD1 (5 bases). The V end lost 1 base, the J end lost 2 bases, and 18 bases lay between the germline ends. The CDR3 contains 17 residues. Germline lookup yields CDR1 SEHNR and CDR2 FQNEAQ (reference sequence). The CDR3 loop reads CASSLGPGQGQTYEQYF. In nucleotides, the CDR3 is TGTGCCAGCAGCTTAGGTCCAGGGCAAGGACAAACCTACGAGCAGTACTTC.

The chain links TRBV6-6 to TRBJ1-6; D remains unclear. The germline V gene has CDR1 MNHNY and CDR2 SVGAGI (reference sequence). Deletions cut 6 bases from V and 7 bases from J, with 7 bases between. This CDR3 has 12 amino acids. The chain's CDR3 is CASSRGNSPLHF. CDR3 sequence (DNA): TGTGCCAGCAGCCGGGGAAATTCACCCCTCCACTTT.

The chain combines TRBV4-1 with TRBJ1-2; possible D gene TRBD1, 5 bases. The CDR3 contains 16 residues. V shed 0 bases and J shed 4 bases, with 15 bases lying between them. Per the germline V gene, CDR1 is MGHRA and CDR2 is YSYEKL. The CDR3 DNA is TGCGCCAGCAGCCAAGAAGGGGCGGTAAATCCCTATGGCTACACCTTC. Translating gives CASSQEGAVNPYGYTF.

This clone appeared once. CDR3: CASSQETGGSYEQYF. DNA for the CDR3: TGCGCCAGCAGCCAAGAGACAGGGGGCTCCTACGAGCAGTACTTC. The V and J genes are TRBV4-1 and TRBJ2-7, with 9 bases lining up with TRBD1. Trimming removed 0 bases from V and 0 bases from J; junction bases left unmatched: 0. Germline CDR1 MGHRA, CDR2 YSYEKL. CDR3 size: 15 residues.